This T cell receptor (beta chain) was recovered during a study of graft-versus-host responses after intestinal transplantation. Study information: Isolated intestinal, liver-intestinal, or multivisceral transplants had been given to the recipients. After anti-thymocyte globulin induction, recipients took tacrolimus and steroids for roughly three years. Study-wide findings and caveats: GvH clones appeared in recipient marrow, some first in ileum or blood. In patients with graft-donor T cell macrochimerism, allograft graft-versus-host to host-versus-graft clonal ratios were high.

Germline CDR1 is SGHAT and CDR2 is FQNNGV. This CDR3 comprises 18 residues. V lost 6 bases to trimming and J lost 5 bases; unmatched junction nucleotides: 16. Produced via immunoSEQ multiplex PCR; TCRdb's table is partial and in-frame only. The sample includes 95,000 to 150,000 clones, 80% to 95% of them seen just once. As to this clone: What it binds is not known.

This chain joins TRBV11-2 and TRBJ1-3; 10 nucleotides agree with TRBD1. The material sequenced was unstimulated CD4+ T cells sorted from spleen or lymph node cells, taken before intestinal transplant. This TCR derives from a human donor who received an intestinal transplant. The CDR3 is CASRRPGQGRNGRNTIYF. CDR3 nucleotide sequence: TGTGCCAGCAGGAGACCGGGACAGGGGAGGAATGGTCGAAACACCATATATTTT.